This is a list of T cell receptor beta chains from one sample in a study of T cells after yellow fever vaccination. MiXCR was run by TCRdb on the 5' RACE reads, yielding one entry per CDR3 protein. Here the sample spans 250,000 or so distinct CDR3 sequences, roughly 3.7% being singletons. Source: PBMCs, taken 15 days after the yellow fever booster vaccination. Receptors originate from a man between 18 and 29 years old who received the YFV17D yellow fever vaccine. The CDR3 runs from the conserved cysteine through the conserved F or W. D genes are given only for firm matches. Clone size appears in some rows only: once, few, many, or a class for an expanded clone.

d_call,clone_size,j_call,v_call,cdr3_aa,cdr3_nt
-,many,TRBJ2-2,TRBV20-1,CSATQGTNTGELFF,TGCAGTGCCACGCAGGGAACGAACACCGGGGAGCTGTTTTTT
TRBD1,many,TRBJ1-1,TRBV28,CASRSSGQGDTEAFF,TGTGCCAGCAGGTCGTCCGGACAGGGGGACACTGAAGCTTTCTTT
-,many,TRBJ2-6,TRBV6-6,CASSSTNPVGGGAGANVLTF,TGTGCCAGCAGTTCTACGAACCCTGTCGGAGGGGGCGCTGGGGCCAACGTCCTGACTTTC
-,many,TRBJ2-3,TRBV11-2,CASSLVIRDTQYF,TGTGCCAGCAGCTTGGTTATCCGCGATACGCAGTATTTT
TRBD1,many,TRBJ2-3,TRBV6-6,CASAQPGQGGDTQYF,TGTGCCAGCGCGCAACCGGGACAGGGAGGAGATACGCAGTATTTT
-,many,TRBJ1-3,TRBV6-5,CASLGRVSGNTIYF,TGTGCCAGCCTCGGCAGGGTTTCTGGAAACACCATATATTTT
-,-,TRBJ1-5,TRBV28,CASSLAGHQRKHF,TGTGCCAGCAGTTTGGCAGGGCATCAGCGCAAGCATTTT
TRBD1,many,TRBJ1-2,TRBV24-1,CATSDKGANFYGYTF,TGTGCCACCAGTGATAAGGGGGCGAACTTCTATGGCTACACCTTC
-,many,TRBJ2-3,TRBV3-1,CASSHWGSEASTDTQYF,TGTGCCAGCAGCCATTGGGGTAGCGAGGCTAGCACAGATACGCAGTATTTT
-,many,TRBJ2-3,TRBV5-1,CASTEFGVADTQYF,TGCGCCAGCACGGAGTTCGGGGTCGCAGATACGCAGTATTTT
-,many,TRBJ1-6,TRBV4-1,CASSQVMIGNSPLHF,TGCGCCAGCAGCCAAGTGATGATCGGTAATTCACCCCTCCACTTT
TRBD2,many,TRBJ2-4,TRBV6-5,CASSYRPSGTKNIQYF,TGTGCCAGCAGTTACAGGCCTAGCGGCACCAAAAACATTCAGTACTTC
TRBD1,many,TRBJ1-1,TRBV9,CASSVASDRAAFF,TGTGCCAGCAGCGTAGCCTCTGACAGGGCGGCTTTCTTT
TRBD1,many,TRBJ2-7,TRBV12-3/TRBV12-4,CASSPYDRVYEQYF,TGTGCCAGCAGTCCCTACGACAGGGTTTACGAGCAGTACTTC
-,-,TRBJ1-5,TRBV20-1,CSARDRDVHQPQHF,TGCAGTGCTAGAGACAGGGATGTCCACCAGCCCCAGCATTTT
TRBD1,many,TRBJ2-1,TRBV4-3,CASSRDRRAYNEQFF,TGCGCCAGCAGTCGGGACAGGCGGGCGTACAATGAGCAGTTCTTC
-,many,TRBJ1-4,TRBV14,CASSQGVGKGMANEKLFF,TGTGCCAGCAGCCAAGGAGTTGGCAAGGGAATGGCTAATGAAAAACTGTTTTTT